These 23 T cell receptor beta chains originate from one sample sequenced in a study of T-cell memory formation after mild COVID-19. TCRdb passed the 5' RACE reads through MiXCR, listing each CDR3 protein once. The table shows about half a million distinct CDR3 sequences, with roughly 20% occurring only once. The sample consisted of PBMCs or a T cell subset sorted from them (not recorded which). These receptors came from an adult woman who had mild COVID-19 (a few samples of this study predate the infection). Cell type and time point are not known.

This clonotype has more than one count but fewer than ten. The genes are TRBV20-1 and TRBJ2-5; 10 positions agree with TRBD1. Germline CDR1 DFQATT, CDR2 SNEGSKA (reference sequence). CDR3 length: 15 amino acids. Unmatched junction bases numbered 6, after V lost 0 bases and J lost 5 bases. CDR3 residues: CSARDLDRGRETQYF. Written as DNA, the CDR3 is TGCAGTGCTAGAGATCTAGACAGGGGGCGGGAGACCCAGTACTTC.

In its sample, this clonotype was seen many times. The chain is built from TRBV12-3 or TRBV12-4 and TRBJ2-2, with D perhaps TRBD2 (5 bases). The CDR3 spans 13 residues. Trimming removed 4 bases at V and 7 bases at J, with 10 bases between. The CDR3 DNA is TGTGCCAGCAGTTGGCGGGCCGACGGGGAGCTGTTTTTT. Residues: CASSWRADGELFF.

J is TRBJ1-1 and V is TRBV12-3 or TRBV12-4; maybe TRBD1 (6 bases). The V and J ends lost 5 bases and 11 bases respectively, with 15 bases between them. The CDR3 is 12 amino acids. The CDR3 sequence is CASSPTGSRAFF. CDR3 DNA: TGTGCCAGCAGTCCTACAGGGAGCAGGGCTTTCTTT.

The chain uses TRBV6-1 and TRBJ2-7; weak D call: TRBD2 (5 bases). V was cut by 6 bases and J by 0 bases, with 12 bases left in between. The CDR3 is made up of 14 amino acids. Looked up from germline, CDR1 is MNHNS and CDR2 is SASEGT. This CDR3 is CASRRGQFSYEQYF. The CDR3 DNA reads TGTGCCAGCAGGAGAGGGCAATTCTCCTACGAGCAGTACTTC.

The CDR3 nucleotides are TGTGCCATTCGGGGGCCTGGGACTGAAGCTTTCTTT. Protein sequence: CAIRGPGTEAFF. The V gene is TRBV11-2, the J gene TRBJ1-1; D perhaps matches TRBD1 (6 bases). The germline gives CDR1 SGHAT, CDR2 FQNNGV. V gave up 10 bases and J gave up 5 bases, with 14 bases separating them. There are 12 residues in the CDR3.

The chain recombines TRBV5-6 with TRBJ2-3; D unresolved. Germline assignment: CDR1 SGHDT and CDR2 YYEEEE. The CDR3 covers 15 residues. With 2 bases removed from V and 4 bases from J, the gap between germline ends came to 14 bases. The CDR3 sequence: CASSLEPLGPDTQYF. The CDR3 bases are TGTGCCAGCAGCTTAGAGCCCCTCGGGCCAGATACGCAGTATTTT. Drawing the rest from reference TRBV5-6 and TRBJ2-3, the complete variable domain is DAGVTQSPTHLIKTRGQQVTLRCSPKSGHDTVSWYQQALGQGPQFIFQYYEEEERQRGNFPDRFSGHQFPNYSSELNVNALLLGDSALYLCASSLEPLGPDTQYFGPGTRLTVL.

V usage is TRBV6-6 and J usage is TRBJ2-1; 12 nucleotides line up with TRBD2. Unmatched junction bases numbered 5, after V lost 2 bases and J lost 9 bases. CDR3 length: 15 residues. CDR1 and CDR2 (germline): MNHNY, SVGAGI (reference sequence). The CDR3 DNA follows: TGTGCCAGCAGTTACGTACTAGCGGGGGGTTCTGAGCAGTTCTTC. It specifies CASSYVLAGGSEQFF.

This clonotype was picked up a small number of times. This chain links TRBV12-3 or TRBV12-4 with TRBJ2-3; D is perhaps TRBD2 (5 bases). This CDR3 has 12 amino acids. V was clipped by 4 bases and J by 5 bases, with 7 bases between them. CDR3 nucleotides: TGTGCCAGCAGTTGGGAGTTAGATACGCAGTATTTT. Residues: CASSWELDTQYF.

This clonotype was detected ten times or more. The chain joins TRBV12-3 or TRBV12-4 to TRBJ2-5; tentative D call: TRBD2 (5 bases). Trimming pared 5 bases from V and 0 bases from J, leaving 7 bases between. CDR3 size: 13 residues. In nucleotides, the CDR3 is TGTGCCAGCAGTCGAGGGTACCAAGAGACCCAGTACTTC. This sequence encodes CASSRGYQETQYF.

The chain is built from TRBV20-1 and TRBJ1-1; 8 nucleotides match TRBD1. The CDR3 extends over 14 amino acids. Trimming at V came to 0 bases and at J to 4 bases, leaving 4 bases not matched to a gene. The germline CDR1 and CDR2 sequences are DFQATT and SNEGSKA (reference sequence). The CDR3: CSARETGAGTEAFF. The CDR3 nucleotides read TGCAGTGCTAGAGAGACAGGGGCGGGCACTGAAGCTTTCTTT.

This chain connects TRBV27 to TRBJ2-1, with D maybe TRBD2 (5 bases). CDR1 is MNHEY and CDR2 is SMNVEV in the germline V gene (reference sequence). The CDR3 loop spans 13 amino acids. The V gene lost 11 bases and the J gene lost 0 bases, with 11 bases spanning the gap. The CDR3 DNA follows: TGTGCCTGCCGAGCGGCCTCCTACAATGAGCAGTTCTTC. This translates into CACRAASYNEQFF.

This clonotype was found a few times. V gene TRBV12-3 or TRBV12-4 combines with J gene TRBJ1-1; D is ambiguous. The CDR3 totals 13 residues. Trimming pared 6 bases from V and 0 bases from J, leaving 8 bases between. CDR3 residues: CASRPQVNTEAFF. The CDR3 nucleotides are TGTGCCAGCAGGCCCCAGGTGAACACTGAAGCTTTCTTT.

This chain connects TRBV6-5 to TRBJ2-3; 10 bases align to TRBD2. The CDR3 consists of 14 residues. Losses at the gene ends were 6 bases for V and 4 bases for J; bases not matched to a gene: 4. Germline CDR1 reads MNHEY; CDR2 reads SVGAGI. The CDR3 coding sequence is TGTGCCAGCAGGAAAAGCGGGGGGGCAGATACGCAGTATTTT. This encodes CASRKSGGADTQYF.

This clonotype was found a few times. The CDR3, as DNA: TGTGCCACGCGGGACTCCAGAGCGCTTGCGGCAGGCTACACCTTC. Translated: CATRDSRALAAGYTF. The chain couples TRBV24-1 to TRBJ1-2; tentatively, D is TRBD1 (5 bases). V was clipped by 10 bases and J by 8 bases, with 25 bases between them. The CDR3 length is 15 residues. Germline V lookup: CDR1 KGHDR, CDR2 SFDVKD.

This clonotype has more than one count but fewer than ten. The CDR3 nucleotides are TGTGCCAGCAGCCAAGGCCTTGGACTAGCGGGAGAGGATGAGCAGTTCTTC. It specifies CASSQGLGLAGEDEQFF. V is TRBV3-1 and J is TRBJ2-1, with 13 bases lining up with TRBD2. J gave up 8 bases and V 1 base, and 8 bases lay outside the gene matches. The CDR3 sequence is 17 residues long. Germline CDR1 is LGHDT and CDR2 is YNNKEL (reference sequence).

The chain is built from TRBV2 and TRBJ2-3; 10 bases are shared with TRBD2. The CDR3 runs 14 residues. Germline lookup yields CDR1 SNHLY and CDR2 FYNNEI. The trim removed 8 bases at V and 2 bases at J, leaving 4 bases unmatched. The CDR3 sequence: CASGLADITDTQYF. The CDR3 DNA follows: TGTGCCAGCGGACTAGCGGATATCACAGATACGCAGTATTTT.

In its sample, this clonotype was seen many times. The chain carries TRBV29-1 and TRBJ2-7; 8 bases agree with TRBD1. Per the germline V gene, CDR1 is SQVTM and CDR2 is ANQGSEA. The CDR3 totals 12 residues. The ends lost 4 bases at V and 3 bases at J; junction bases unmatched: 2. CDR3 loop: CSVAGTGYEQYF. The CDR3 nucleotides are TGCAGCGTTGCAGGGACAGGCTACGAGCAGTACTTC.

This chain joins TRBV18 and TRBJ2-7, with 10 nucleotides matching TRBD2. CDR1 KGHSH and CDR2 LQKENI come from the germline V gene. Germline trimming cut 0 bases from V and 7 bases from J; bases unmatched to any gene: 12. The CDR3 is 17 residues long. The CDR3 here is CASSPPTSGDRPAEQYF. DNA of the CDR3: TGTGCCAGCTCACCACCAACTAGCGGGGACCGCCCTGCGGAGCAGTACTTC.

The CDR3 nucleotides read TGTGCCAGTAGTAAGGACAGGCGTTTCTACGAGCAGTACTTC. Protein product: CASSKDRRFYEQYF. The V and J genes are TRBV19 and TRBJ2-7; TRBD1 matches at 7 bases. J was trimmed by 3 bases and V by 4 bases; bases with no gene match: 6. The germline V gene encodes CDR1 LNHDA and CDR2 SQIVND (reference sequence). This CDR3 has 14 residues.

In this sample, this clonotype turned up a few times. This sequence joins TRBV6-6 and TRBJ1-5, with 8 bases fitting TRBD1. Germline values: CDR1 MNHNY, CDR2 SVGAGI (reference sequence). Germline trimming cut 7 bases from V and 3 bases from J; bases unmatched to any gene: 11. The CDR3 has 16 residues. CDR3 sequence reads: CASMAWGTGNNQPQHF. The CDR3 nucleotides are TGTGCCAGCATGGCATGGGGGACAGGTAACAATCAGCCCCAGCATTTT.

This clonotype was detected many times. The chain couples TRBV7-9 to TRBJ2-5, with 14 bases matching TRBD2. V was clipped by 3 bases and J by 4 bases; unmatched bases: 13. This CDR3 comprises 19 residues. Germline loops: CDR1 SEHNR, CDR2 FQNEAQ (reference sequence). The CDR3 sequence: CASSLRWTSGGPAPETQYF. CDR3 nucleotides: TGTGCCAGCAGCTTGAGGTGGACTAGCGGGGGGCCGGCCCCAGAGACCCAGTACTTC.

The genes are TRBV20-1 and TRBJ2-7; tentatively, D is TRBD2 (6 bases). The CDR3 sequence is 14 residues long. The germline gives CDR1 DFQATT, CDR2 SNEGSKA (reference sequence). With 3 bases removed from V and 2 bases from J, the gap between germline ends came to 14 bases. The CDR3 reads CSASGGIGTYEQYF. The CDR3 coding sequence is TGCAGTGCTAGTGGCGGGATAGGGACCTACGAGCAGTACTTC.

J is TRBJ2-7 and V is TRBV27; tentatively, D is TRBD1 (6 bases). Germline loops: CDR1 MNHEY, CDR2 SMNVEV (reference sequence). The CDR3 is 12 residues long. Between the trimmed V and J ends, which lost 5 bases and 9 bases, there was a span of 14 bases. CDR3 sequence reads: CASSIKGTRQYF. CDR3 coding DNA: TGTGCCAGCAGTATAAAGGGGACACGGCAGTACTTC.